These 29 T cell receptor beta chains were all obtained from the same sample, sequenced in a study of CD8 T cells in Susac syndrome. About 0.5 to 1 ug RNA was reverse transcribed with random hexamers. Using its own MiXCR run on the immunoSEQ multiplex PCR reads, TCRdb lists one record per CDR3 protein. The sample contains a few hundred thousand distinct CDR3 sequences, around nine tenths of which appear only once. Sequencing used CD8+ T cells from PBMCs. Source of these receptors: a human donor with multiple sclerosis.

The V call is TRBV14, the J call TRBJ2-1, with 8 bases that match TRBD1. CDR3 length equals 13 residues. V shed 5 bases and J 10 bases; nucleotides not matched to a gene: 7. The V gene's germline CDR1 is SGHDN and CDR2 FVKESK. The CDR3 DNA follows: TGTGCCAGCAGCGGGCAGGGGGCTGGGGAGCAGTTCTTC. Translated, it gives CASSGQGAGEQFF. Full variable domain (rest looked up from reference TRBV14 and TRBJ2-1): EAGVTQFPSHSVIEKGQTVTLRCDPISGHDNLYWYRRVMGKEIKFLLHFVKESKQDESGMPNNRFLAERTGGTYSTLKVQPAELEDSGVYFCASSGQGAGEQFFGPGTRLTVL.

The chain couples TRBV21-1 to TRBJ2-2; the D call in the table, TRBD2, was not verified against the DNA. TRBV21-1 is an annotated pseudogene. The length of the CDR3 is 18 residues. In nucleotides, the CDR3 is TGTGCCAGCAGCAAAGAAGCTAGCGGGAGGGCAGACACCGGGGAGCTGTTTTTT. As protein: CASSKEASGRADTGELFF.

The V and J genes are TRBV9 and TRBJ2-1; 11 positions agree with TRBD2. The CDR3 sequence is 17 residues long. With 0 bases clipped from V and 4 bases from J, the junction kept 6 bases outside the gene matches. Germline CDR1 SGDLS, CDR2 YYNGEE. CDR3 residues: CASSVGTSGGPYNEQFF. CDR3 coding DNA: TGTGCCAGCAGCGTAGGAACTAGCGGGGGCCCTTACAATGAGCAGTTCTTC.

This rearrangement joins TRBV18 to TRBJ2-7; 9 bases fit TRBD1. Germline CDR1 and CDR2: KGHSH and LQKENI. Trimming removed 2 bases from V and 5 bases from J; junction bases left unmatched: 7. This CDR3 has 15 amino acids. CDR3 in amino acids: CASSPVGTGRNEQYF. The CDR3 bases are TGTGCCAGCTCACCAGTGGGGACAGGGAGGAACGAGCAGTACTTC.

The V and J genes are TRBV29-1 and TRBJ2-7; 11 bases are shared with TRBD2. The CDR3 spans 13 residues. CDR1 and CDR2 (germline): SQVTM, ANQGSEA. With V trimmed by 2 bases and J by 6 bases, 3 bases remained unmatched. The chain's CDR3 is CSVENLAGGEQYF. The CDR3 coding sequence is TGCAGCGTTGAAAACCTAGCGGGAGGCGAGCAGTACTTC.

The rearrangement uses TRBV14 and TRBJ2-1, with D maybe TRBD2 (6 bases). CDR3 length: 18 amino acids. Germline lookup yields CDR1 SGHDN and CDR2 FVKESK. Trimming took 0 bases from V and 0 from J, leaving 15 bases between them. The CDR3: CASSQDLTSPSSYNEQFF. DNA for the CDR3: TGTGCCAGCAGCCAAGACCTAACTAGCCCAAGCTCCTACAATGAGCAGTTCTTC. The complete variable domain, with remaining parts taken from reference TRBV14 and TRBJ2-1, reads EAGVTQFPSHSVIEKGQTVTLRCDPISGHDNLYWYRRVMGKEIKFLLHFVKESKQDESGMPNNRFLAERTGGTYSTLKVQPAELEDSGVYFCASSQDLTSPSSYNEQFFGPGTRLTVL.

This sequence joins TRBV7-8 and TRBJ2-1; no definite D call. This CDR3 is 15 amino acids long. V was cut by 5 bases and J by 4 bases, with 15 bases left in between. In germline, CDR1 is SGHVS, CDR2 FQNEAQ. The CDR3 DNA reads as TGTGCCAGCAGCGCCGTTGTGATCGGGTACAATGAGCAGTTCTTC. Its protein product is CASSAVVIGYNEQFF.

The chain recombines TRBV21-1 with TRBJ2-3; TRBD2, the table's D call, lacks a check against the DNA. TRBV21-1 is flagged as a pseudogene. The CDR3 covers 13 residues. CDR3 protein: CASSTQRADTQYF. The CDR3 DNA reads as TGTGCCAGCAGCACTCAGAGGGCAGATACGCAGTATTTT.

The rearrangement uses TRBV12-3 or TRBV12-4 and TRBJ1-1; no clear D gene. V was shortened by 3 bases and J by 8 bases, with 10 bases between the two germline ends. The CDR3 has 12 amino acids. CDR3: CASSLWGAEAFF. The CDR3 DNA reads TGTGCCAGCAGTTTGTGGGGTGCGGAAGCTTTCTTT.

The chain employs TRBV20-1 and TRBJ2-7; possibly TRBD2 for D (6 bases). The V gene's germline CDR1 is DFQATT and CDR2 SNEGSKA (reference sequence). Trimming cost V 0 bases and J 0 bases, with 12 bases left between them. The CDR3 is made up of 15 amino acids. CDR3 nucleotides: TGCAGTGCTAGAGATCGAGGACTACCCTCCTACGAGCAGTACTTC. Amino acid sequence: CSARDRGLPSYEQYF.

This clonotype was seen a few times. The rearrangement links TRBV6-2 or TRBV6-3 to TRBJ2-7; D ambiguous. The CDR3 extends over 14 amino acids. Germline V gives CDR1 MNHEY, CDR2 SVGEGT. V was cut by 0 bases and J by 0 bases, with 6 bases left in between. The CDR3 loop reads CASSYSSSSYEQYF. The CDR3 coding sequence is TGTGCCAGCAGTTACTCTTCCAGCTCCTACGAGCAGTACTTC.

The sample holds one count of this clonotype. The chain joins TRBV20-1 to TRBJ2-3; the D gene is possibly TRBD1 (6 bases). The CDR3 is 16 residues long. Germline V gene lookup returns CDR1 DFQATT and CDR2 SNEGSKA (reference sequence). The ends were cut back, 3 bases at V and 0 bases at J, with 16 bases in the middle. CDR3 in amino acids: CSARELRGRSTDTQYF. The DNA for the CDR3 is TGCAGTGCTAGGGAACTCAGGGGACGGAGCACAGATACGCAGTATTTT.

This clonotype was observed a single time. This chain connects TRBV15 to TRBJ1-1, with 7 bases lining up with TRBD1. CDR3 size: 15 residues. V was clipped by 4 bases and J by 0 bases; unmatched bases: 5. Germline V gene sequence: CDR1 LNHNV, CDR2 YYDKDF (reference sequence). The DNA for the CDR3 is TGTGCCACCAGCAAGGACAGGTTTCTGAACACTGAAGCTTTCTTT. This gives the protein CATSKDRFLNTEAFF. The entire variable domain, with the rest obtained from reference TRBV15 and TRBJ1-1, is as follows: DAMVIQNPRYQVTQFGKPVTLSCSQTLNHNVMYWYQQKSSQAPKLLFHYYDKDFNNEADTPDNFQSRRPNTSFCFLDIRSPGLGDTAMYLCATSKDRFLNTEAFFGQGTRLTVV.

V is TRBV21-1 and J is TRBJ2-2. TRBV21-1 is recorded as a pseudogene. The CDR3 loop spans 16 amino acids. The CDR3, as DNA: TGTGCCAGCAGCAAAGAGGCGAGAACGAACACCGGGGAGCTGTTTTTT. It encodes CASSKEARTNTGELFF.

The rearrangement joins TRBV20-1 to TRBJ2-1; possible D gene TRBD1, 6 bases. The V gene's germline CDR1 is DFQATT and CDR2 SNEGSKA (reference sequence). The length of the CDR3 is 14 residues. The CDR3 DNA reads as TGCAGCGCTCAGGGGTTCAACTCCTACAATGAGCAGTTCTTC. It specifies CSAQGFNSYNEQFF.

The V gene is TRBV2, the J gene TRBJ1-3, with a weak D call TRBD1 (5 bases). The CDR3 totals 18 residues. V lost 2 bases to trimming and J lost 4 bases, with 21 bases between them. Germline CDR1 reads SNHLY; CDR2 reads FYNNEI. CDR3 bases: TGTGCCAGCAGTGAACGAACGCCCCTGATAGGGGTAGGAAACACCATATATTTT. Its translation is CASSERTPLIGVGNTIYF.

This chain joins TRBV29-1 and TRBJ1-5; unclear D gene. The CDR3 totals 14 residues. Per the germline V gene, CDR1 is SQVTM and CDR2 is ANQGSEA. Trimming stripped 4 bases from V and 0 bases from J, with 10 bases between. CDR3 sequence (DNA): TGCAGCGTTGCTACAGACCTTAGCAATCAGCCCCAGCATTTT. Protein product: CSVATDLSNQPQHF.

The rearrangement joins TRBV7-9 to TRBJ2-2; D is possibly TRBD2 (5 bases). CDR1 and CDR2 (germline): SEHNR, FQNEAQ (reference sequence). The CDR3 loop spans 16 amino acids. Trimming took 1 base from V and 3 from J, leaving 12 bases between them. In DNA form, the CDR3 reads TGTGCCAGCAGCTTAGACTTCGGGGATTACACCGGGGAGCTGTTTTTT. Its protein product is CASSLDFGDYTGELFF. The full variable domain, completed using reference TRBV7-9 and TRBJ2-2, is DTGVSQNPRHKITKRGQNVTFRCDPISEHNRLYWYRQTLGQGPEFLTYFQNEAQLEKSRLLSDRFSAERPKGSFSTLEIQRTEQGDSAMYLCASSLDFGDYTGELFFGEGSRLTVL.

This sequence joins TRBV27 and TRBJ1-5, with D perhaps matching TRBD1 (6 bases). CDR3 length: 14 amino acids. The germline V and J ends were trimmed by 5 bases and 7 bases, with 15 bases remaining between them. Per the germline V gene, CDR1 is MNHEY and CDR2 is SMNVEV (reference sequence). The CDR3 protein is CASSPGEDGQPQHF. In DNA form, the CDR3 reads TGTGCCAGCAGTCCAGGGGAGGATGGGCAGCCCCAGCATTTT.

This chain uses TRBV25-1 with TRBJ1-2; no clear D gene. The CDR3 covers 15 residues. CDR1 is MGHDK and CDR2 is SYGVNS in the germline V gene. Trimming removed 8 bases at V and 3 bases at J, with 19 bases between. The CDR3 region is CASLSSDPIYYGYTF. The CDR3 DNA sequence: TGTGCCAGCCTCAGCTCCGATCCGATTTACTATGGCTACACCTTC.

This CDR3 reads CASSQGFWIGEQFF. The CDR3 DNA reads TGCGCCAGCAGCCAAGGTTTTTGGATTGGCGAGCAGTTCTTC. The V gene is TRBV4-1, the J gene TRBJ2-1; unclear D gene. Germline CDR1 reads MGHRA; CDR2 reads YSYEKL. V was clipped by 1 base and J by 10 bases, with 14 bases between them. The CDR3 has 14 residues.

This chain connects TRBV4-1 to TRBJ2-7, with 9 positions matching TRBD1. The CDR3 totals 15 residues. Germline V CDR1 and CDR2: MGHRA, YSYEKL. V shed 5 bases and J 1 base; nucleotides not matched to a gene: 6. In nucleotides, the CDR3 is TGCGCCAGCAGCATGGACAGGGGCCCTTCCTACGAGCAGTACTTC. Its translation is CASSMDRGPSYEQYF.

The genes are TRBV29-1 and TRBJ1-1; a possible D gene is TRBD1 (5 bases). Per the germline V gene, CDR1 is SQVTM and CDR2 is ANQGSEA. The CDR3 covers 13 residues. V lost 7 bases and J 2 bases, leaving 14 bases between the germline ends. The CDR3 coding sequence is TGCAGCGCGGGCCCGGGGGAAAACACTGAAGCTTTCTTT. This gives the protein CSAGPGENTEAFF.

This rearrangement joins TRBV5-1 to TRBJ2-4; no reliable D call. Trimming took 5 bases from V and 6 from J, leaving 9 bases between them. The CDR3 is 12 residues long. CDR1 SGHRS and CDR2 YFSETQ come from the germline V gene. In DNA form, the CDR3 reads TGCGCCAGCAGTTCCGATGGAAACATTCAGTACTTC. It translates to CASSSDGNIQYF.

This rearrangement joins TRBV7-8 to TRBJ2-3; the D gene is possibly TRBD1 (6 bases). The germline V gene encodes CDR1 SGHVS and CDR2 FQNEAQ. The CDR3 is 14 amino acids. The ends were cut back, 4 bases at V and 4 bases at J, with 12 bases in the middle. In DNA form, the CDR3 reads TGTGCCAGCAGCTACGCTAACAGGGCAGATACGCAGTATTTT. This codes for CASSYANRADTQYF. Based on the CDR3 plus reference TRBV7-8 and TRBJ2-3, the full variable domain is GAGVSQSPRYKVAKRGQDVALRCDPISGHVSLFWYQQALGQGPEFLTYFQNEAQLDKSGLPSDRFFAERPEGSVSTLKIQRTQQEDSAVYLCASSYANRADTQYFGPGTRLTVL.

V and J are TRBV27 and TRBJ2-2; 11 bases are shared with TRBD2. In germline, CDR1 is MNHEY, CDR2 SMNVEV (reference sequence). There are 14 residues in the CDR3. The trim removed 10 bases at V and 5 bases at J, leaving 6 bases unmatched. The CDR3 reads CATLIAGGTGELFF. In nucleotides, the CDR3 is TGTGCCACCCTAATAGCGGGAGGGACCGGGGAGCTGTTTTTT.

The rearrangement links TRBV20-1 to TRBJ2-2; 7 bases are a match to TRBD2. Germline CDR1 is DFQATT and CDR2 is SNEGSKA (reference sequence). V lost 4 bases and J lost 5; bases outside the gene matches: 1. CDR3 length: 12 residues. CDR3 residues: CSATRGTGELFF. CDR3 DNA: TGCAGTGCTACGCGGGGGACCGGGGAGCTGTTTTTT.

V is TRBV29-1 and J is TRBJ2-7; 13 bases match TRBD2. The ends lost 4 bases at V and 2 bases at J; junction bases unmatched: 2. The CDR3 extends over 14 amino acids. Germline V CDR1 and CDR2: SQVTM, ANQGSEA. CDR3 coding DNA: TGCAGCGTTGGGGGACTAGCGGGACCCTACGAGCAGTACTTC. Protein product: CSVGGLAGPYEQYF.

The chain carries TRBV29-1 and TRBJ1-1; 7 bases map to TRBD1. This CDR3 spans 13 amino acids. CDR1 SQVTM and CDR2 ANQGSEA come from the germline V gene. The V and J ends lost 7 bases and 0 bases, in that order; junction bases with no gene match: 5. The CDR3 DNA sequence: TGCAGCGCTAAGACAGGGATGAACACTGAAGCTTTCTTT. This encodes CSAKTGMNTEAFF.